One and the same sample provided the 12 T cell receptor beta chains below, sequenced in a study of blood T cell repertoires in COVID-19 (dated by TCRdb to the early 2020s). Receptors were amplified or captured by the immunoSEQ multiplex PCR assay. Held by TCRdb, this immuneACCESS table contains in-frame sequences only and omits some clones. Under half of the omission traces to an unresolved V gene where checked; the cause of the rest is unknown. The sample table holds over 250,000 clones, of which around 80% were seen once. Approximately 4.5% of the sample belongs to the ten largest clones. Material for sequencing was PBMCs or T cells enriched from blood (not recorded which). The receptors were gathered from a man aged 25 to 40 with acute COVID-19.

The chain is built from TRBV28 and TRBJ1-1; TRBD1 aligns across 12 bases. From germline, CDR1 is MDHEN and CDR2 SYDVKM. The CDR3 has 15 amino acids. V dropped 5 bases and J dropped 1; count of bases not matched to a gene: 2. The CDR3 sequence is CASSPGQGANTEAFF. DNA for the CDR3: TGTGCCAGCAGTCCGGGACAGGGGGCGAACACTGAAGCTTTCTTT.

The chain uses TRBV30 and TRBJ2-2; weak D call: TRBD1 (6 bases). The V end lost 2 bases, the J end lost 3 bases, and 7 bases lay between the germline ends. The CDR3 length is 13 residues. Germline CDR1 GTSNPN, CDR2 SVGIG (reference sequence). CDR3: CAWSRQDTGELFF. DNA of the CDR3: TGTGCCTGGAGTAGACAGGACACCGGGGAGCTGTTTTTT.

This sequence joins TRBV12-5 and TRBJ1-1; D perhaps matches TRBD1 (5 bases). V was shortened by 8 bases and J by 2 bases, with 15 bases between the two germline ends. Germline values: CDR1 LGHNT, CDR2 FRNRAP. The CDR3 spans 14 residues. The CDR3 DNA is TGTGCTAGTTCCGCACATGGGGCCAACACTGAAGCTTTCTTT. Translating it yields CASSAHGANTEAFF.

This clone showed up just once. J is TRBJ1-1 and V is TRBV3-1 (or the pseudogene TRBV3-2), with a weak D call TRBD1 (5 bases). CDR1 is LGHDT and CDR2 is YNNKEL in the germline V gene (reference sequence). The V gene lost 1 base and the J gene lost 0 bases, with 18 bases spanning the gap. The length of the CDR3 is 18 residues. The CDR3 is CASSQVKGLGFLNTEAFF. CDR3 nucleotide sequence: TGTGCCAGCAGCCAAGTAAAGGGGTTGGGCTTTTTGAACACTGAAGCTTTCTTT.

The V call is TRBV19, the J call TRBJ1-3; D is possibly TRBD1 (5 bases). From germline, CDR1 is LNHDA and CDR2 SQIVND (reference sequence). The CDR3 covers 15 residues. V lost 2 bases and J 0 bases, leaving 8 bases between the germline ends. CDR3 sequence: CASSIPRDSGNTIYF. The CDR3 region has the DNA TGTGCCAGTAGTATACCCAGGGACTCTGGAAACACCATATATTTT.

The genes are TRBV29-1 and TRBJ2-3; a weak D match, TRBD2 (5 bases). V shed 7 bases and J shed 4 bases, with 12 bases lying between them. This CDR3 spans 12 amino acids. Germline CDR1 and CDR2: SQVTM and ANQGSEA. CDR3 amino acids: CSASRRADTQYF. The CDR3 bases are TGCAGCGCATCCCGGCGGGCAGATACGCAGTATTTT.

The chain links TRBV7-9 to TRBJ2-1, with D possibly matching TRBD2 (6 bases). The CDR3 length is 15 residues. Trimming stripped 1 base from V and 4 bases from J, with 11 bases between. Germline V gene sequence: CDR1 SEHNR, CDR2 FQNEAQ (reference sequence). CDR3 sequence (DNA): TGTGCCAGCAGCTTAGTCGCGGGAAGATACAATGAGCAGTTCTTC. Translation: CASSLVAGRYNEQFF.

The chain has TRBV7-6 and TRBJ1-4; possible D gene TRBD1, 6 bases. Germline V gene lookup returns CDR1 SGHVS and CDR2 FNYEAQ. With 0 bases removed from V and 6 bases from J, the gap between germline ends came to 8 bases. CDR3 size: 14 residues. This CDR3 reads CASSLAYRDEKLFF. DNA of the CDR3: TGTGCCAGCAGCTTAGCGTACAGGGATGAAAAACTGTTTTTT.

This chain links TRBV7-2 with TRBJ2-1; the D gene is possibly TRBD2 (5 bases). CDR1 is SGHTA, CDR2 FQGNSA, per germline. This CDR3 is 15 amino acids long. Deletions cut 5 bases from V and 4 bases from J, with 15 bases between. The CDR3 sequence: CASSEIAISYNEQFF. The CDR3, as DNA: TGTGCCAGCAGCGAAATAGCGATTTCGTACAATGAGCAGTTCTTC.

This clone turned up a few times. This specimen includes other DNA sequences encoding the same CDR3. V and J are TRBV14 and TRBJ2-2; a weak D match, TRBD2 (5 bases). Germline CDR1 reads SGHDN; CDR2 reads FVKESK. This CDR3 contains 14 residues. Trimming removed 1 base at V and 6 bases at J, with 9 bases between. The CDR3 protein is CASSQAILAGELFF. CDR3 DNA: TGTGCCAGCAGCCAAGCGATACTAGCCGGGGAGCTGTTTTTT.

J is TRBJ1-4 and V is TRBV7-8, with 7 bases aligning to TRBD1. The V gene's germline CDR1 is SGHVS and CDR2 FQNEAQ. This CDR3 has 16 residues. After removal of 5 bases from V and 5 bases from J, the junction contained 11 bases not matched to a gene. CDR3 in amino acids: CASSRTPGQINEKLFF. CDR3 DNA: TGTGCCAGCAGCCGCACCCCGGGACAGATAAATGAAAAACTGTTTTTT.

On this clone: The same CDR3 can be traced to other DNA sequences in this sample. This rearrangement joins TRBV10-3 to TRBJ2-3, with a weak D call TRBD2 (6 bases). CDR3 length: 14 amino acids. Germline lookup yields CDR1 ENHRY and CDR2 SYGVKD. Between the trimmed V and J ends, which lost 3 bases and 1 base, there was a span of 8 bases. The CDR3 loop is CAISDGGGTDTQYF. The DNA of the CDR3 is TGTGCCATCAGTGACGGCGGGGGCACAGATACGCAGTATTTT.